Following are 5 T cell receptor beta chains from one sample sequenced in a study of post-analysis software for immune sequencing data (dated by TCRdb to between 2015 and 2016). Study-level results and caveats: Patients showed significantly higher frequencies than controls for roughly five TRBV segments, among them TRBV5-6, TRBV5-1 and TRBV20-1.

The library was obtained by PCR. The instrument given in TCRdb is Illumina HiSeq 2500. Unique molecular identifiers were incorporated into TCR beta cDNA libraries to reduce PCR and sequencing biases. In-frame beta chains were kept once TCRdb had trimmed the public reads at Q25 with fastp and called clones with MiXCR. Every distinct CDR3 protein forms one entry, paired with its most common genes and DNA. Counted in this sample were about 430,000 distinct CDR3 sequences; approximately 39% of them appeared once. 6.5% to 8% of the sample belongs to the ten largest clones. These receptors have no known antigen. Sequences were obtained from blood. Receptors originate from a girl aged 2 to 9 with multiple sclerosis.

The rearrangement links TRBV6-6 to TRBJ2-4; TRBD1 aligns across 7 bases. The DNA end lines up better with TRBJ2-7; the J call may be wrong. CDR1 is MNHNY and CDR2 is SVGAGI in the germline V gene (reference sequence). This CDR3 is 12 amino acids long. CDR3 coding DNA: TGTGCCAGTGCGACAGGGCCCTACGAGCAGTACTTC. This sequence encodes CASATGPYEQYF.

This clonotype was seen a handful of times. The gene calls are TRBV4-2 and TRBJ2-5; possible D gene TRBD2, 5 bases. The end of the DNA fits TRBJ2-7 better, so the J call may be wrong. This CDR3 comprises 14 residues. Germline CDR1 is LGHNA and CDR2 is YNFKEQ. CDR3 coding DNA: TGTGCCAGCAGCCAAGGGACTGGGACCTACGAGCAGTACTTC. Protein: CASSQGTGTYEQYF.

The table lists this clonotype with many counts. The chain is built from TRBV20-1 and TRBJ1-5; 9 bases align to TRBD1. The CDR3 covers 17 residues. Per germline, CDR1 DFQATT and CDR2 SNEGSKA (reference sequence). The J segment lost 0 bases and the V segment lost 1 base, leaving 7 bases of the junction unmatched. The CDR3 coding sequence is TGCAGTGCTAGAGTGCAGGACAGGGGATATAGCAATCAGCCCCAGCATTTT. This translates into CSARVQDRGYSNQPQHF.

This clonotype appeared a few times. This chain links TRBV9 with TRBJ2-1; 7 bases are a match to TRBD2. Trimming took 4 bases from V and 9 from J; bases not matched to a gene: 22. CDR1 and CDR2 (germline): SGDLS, YYNGEE. The CDR3 has 18 residues. The CDR3 bases are TGTGCCAGCAGCCCCCGAGTAGAGGGAGGGCCGAAGTCCGGTGAGCAGTTCTTC. Translating gives CASSPRVEGGPKSGEQFF.

This rearrangement joins TRBV20-1 to TRBJ2-1; TRBD2 matches 7 bases. J gave up 3 bases and V 1 base, and 15 bases lay outside the gene matches. The CDR3 runs to 18 residues. CDR1 DFQATT and CDR2 SNEGSKA come from the germline V gene (reference sequence). CDR3 residues: CSARGPAGAGPLYNEQFF. The DNA of the CDR3 is TGCAGTGCTAGAGGTCCCGCGGGAGCGGGACCCCTCTACAATGAGCAGTTCTTC.